This T cell receptor beta chain originates from a study of CXCR3-negative and CXCR3-positive naive CD8 T cells. Overall study findings and caveats: CXCR3-negative and CXCR3-positive naive cells shared comparable TRBV-TRBJ usage, but memory cells did not. CXCR3-positive naive cells had TRB CDR3s that were more hydrophobic than CXCR3-negative naive cells had. CXCR3 levels fell partly with cryopreservation; most assays relied on fresh PBMCs.

Libraries were UMI-labeled 5' RACE TRB cDNA. TCRdb reprocessed the 5' RACE reads and keeps a single row for each CDR3 protein, giving no DNA. In total, the table holds over 70,000 distinct CDR3 sequences. Cells that were CD45RO-CCR7+CD27+CD95- constituted naive CD8+ T cells. In regard to this clonotype: Antigen specificity is unknown.

There are 11 residues in the CDR3. Germline-derived CDR1 and CDR2 are MDHEN and SYDVKM. Sequenced: naive CXCR3- CD8+ T cells from blood. Documented subset: CD45RO-CCR7+CD27+CD95- naive CD8+ T cells lacking CXCR3 (TNR3-). This rearrangement joins TRBV28 to TRBJ2-3; TCRdb outputs TRBD1, but without DNA this stays unchecked. The sequence derives from a human donor in good health. Some clones in this sample may be carry-over from other donors' samples. CDR3 region: CASSPGDTQYF.